This record looks at one T cell receptor (beta chain) sequence and its context. Its antigen remains unidentified. It has no much larger one-base neighbor in the sample; base qualities were not kept. The entry originates in a study of T cell responses to AZD1222 COVID-19 vaccine (dated by TCRdb to the early 2020s). About the investigation overall: A total of approximately 250 trial participants underwent TCR sequencing, of whom more than 200 had received two doses of AZD1222 and about 25 had received two doses of the MenACWY control vaccine. Trial participants were enrolled into age subgroups of 18-55, 56-69 and 70-plus years, which contained approximately 150, 28 and 58 TCR-sequenced participants, respectively.

The CDR3 regions of human TCRbeta chains were subjected to immunosequencing. In the original analysis: TCRs in the repertoires were compared against a reference library of SARS-CoV-2-specific TCRs that had been generated with the MIRA antigen-specificity platform. Breadth meant the fraction of unique TCRs that were SARS-CoV-2-associated, whereas depth meant the fraction of total T cells that were SARS-CoV-2-associated. Using the MIRA data, each spike-specific TCR was assigned both to the spike region to which the TCR was reactive and to a CD4 or CD8 class. Log10-transformed breadth and depth values were compared by one-way ANOVA with Sidak's multiple comparisons tests. TCRdb's version of the immuneACCESS table is confined to in-frame rearrangements and falls short of the full clone set. An unresolved V gene accounts for under half of the shortfall where checked; the remainder is of unknown origin. The D gene and trimming were derived from the DNA, and the V and J assignments and clone size from that table. The sample table lists about 56,000 clones, 86% of them with a count of one. Clones ranked in the top ten supply 6.5% to 8.5% of the sample.

V sheds 3 bases and J sheds 2 bases, leaving 8 bases between their ends. The germline V gene supplies CDR1 SQVTM and CDR2 ANQGSEA. The CDR3 measures 12 amino acids from cysteine to phenylalanine. Only CDR3 DNA is held: 36 bases, read in frame from base 1. The paper's findings and limits, for the study overall: Only five to seven AZD1222 recipients were SARS-CoV-2 seropositive at baseline, limiting conclusions about previously exposed vaccinees. Spike-specific TCR breadth and depth rose significantly after two AZD1222 doses compared with day 0 and with MenACWY recipients. The 56-69-year group was small, and its depth increase did not reach significance, likely because of low power. The whole spike protein was spanned by vaccine-associated CD4 TCRs, and dominant responses were seen in regions 160-218 and 743-854. No day 14 peak-response samples were available, so repertoires were characterized only after the peak T cell response. Reportedly, almost half of the unique spike-specific TCRs recognized epitopes lying outside the regions that are mutated in the B.1.351 and B.1.1.7 variants. Participants were mostly white British and included more females than males, and it was suggested by the authors that clonal diversity may have been underestimated.

Read against the paper, the sample's time point label means: about 28 days (+/-7) after the second vaccine dose. AZD1222 recipients with second doses at about 4 weeks or about 12 weeks were pooled, because spike-specific TCR depth and breadth did not differ between schedules. Samples from vaccinated people were obtained from the UK trials COV001 and COV002, which included a single-blind randomized controlled phase 2/3 trial of AZD1222 (ChAdOx1 nCoV-19) in healthy adults. Trial participant PBMC samples were collected at day 0 and day 28 after the second dose for TCRbeta chain sequencing. The input for sequencing was peripheral blood, taken 28 days after the second AZD1222 dose. The V and J segments used are TRBV29-1 and TRBJ2-7; a confident D gene designation cannot be given. The TCR was taken from an adult who received the AZD1222 COVID-19 vaccine. The CDR3 sequence is CSVDDGAYEQYF. The DNA sequence is as follows: TGCAGCGTTGACGACGGAGCCTACGAGCAGTACTTC.